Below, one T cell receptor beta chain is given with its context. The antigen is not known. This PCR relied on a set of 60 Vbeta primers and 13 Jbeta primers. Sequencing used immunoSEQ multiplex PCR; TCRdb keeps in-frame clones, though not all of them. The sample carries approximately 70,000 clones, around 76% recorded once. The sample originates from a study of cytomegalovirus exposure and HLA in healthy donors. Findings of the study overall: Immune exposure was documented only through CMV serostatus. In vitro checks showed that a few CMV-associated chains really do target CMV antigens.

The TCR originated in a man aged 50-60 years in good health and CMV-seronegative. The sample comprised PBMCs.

CDR3 in DNA: TGTGCCAGCAGCTTGCCGGTTAACTATGGCTACACCTTC. Protein: CASSLPVNYGYTF. The chain has TRBV5-4 and TRBJ1-2; D gene uncertain. The germline V gene encodes CDR1 SGHNT and CDR2 YYREEE (reference sequence). V shed 1 base and J shed 1 base, with 5 bases lying between them. CDR3 size: 13 residues.